This T cell receptor beta chain was recovered during a study of T cells in Graves' hyperthyroidism and ophthalmopathy (dated 2019 in TCRdb). Background on the whole study: Peripheral blood was sampled at the time of initial diagnosis, prior to any treatment. To identify TCR V-J signatures that set the groups apart, the researchers used a discovery cohort of 100 patients, made up of around 40 with Graves' ophthalmopathy and some 56 with stable Graves' hyperthyroidism. Whether ophthalmopathy could be predicted prospectively was tested in an independent validation cohort made up of roughly 19 hyperthyroidism patients plus 17 patients who later progressed to ophthalmopathy. For training and testing, the 100 or so patients in the discovery cohort were randomly divided in a 7:3 ratio. The study also compared thyroid tissue and blood T-cell repertoires from over 5 Graves' hyperthyroidism patients. After sampling, hyperthyroidism patients received methimazole starting at 30 mg daily, and ophthalmopathy patients received high-dose intravenous methylprednisolone. The paper reports TCR Vbeta CDR3 sequencing of over 130 peripheral blood samples: under 45 ophthalmopathy, about 75 hyperthyroidism and approximately 17 progressor patients. Overall study results and their limits: Most expanded thyroid clonotypes (frequency above 0.001) were also detected in blood, a finding suggesting that blood repertoires may reflect thyroid immune responses. A 13 V-J signature model separated ophthalmopathy from stable hyperthyroidism, with roughly 88% sensitivity and 81.08% specificity in cross-validation and 80%/75% in testing. Sample size was not statistically predetermined, and blinding of investigators to group allocation was not performed. In validation, progression to ophthalmopathy was predicted by the model with around 71% sensitivity and 72.22% specificity, a median of roughly 6 months before onset.

A patient counted as having stable Graves' hyperthyroidism if no progression to ophthalmopathy occurred over 18 months of follow-up. The hyperthyroidism patients were between 18 and 65 years old and newly diagnosed, with a disease duration of less than 2 months. Patients with uncontrolled infections, other autoimmune diseases, pregnancy or lactation were excluded. Clinical symptoms, serum thyroxine and TRAb, thyroid ultrasound, and orbital computed tomography formed the basis for the diagnoses. PBMCs were isolated from about 10 ml of fresh peripheral blood by Ficoll-Paque density gradient centrifugation. Total RNA was extracted using Trizol reagent, and RNA quality was assessed on an Agilent 2100 Bioanalyzer. In this sample, this clonotype turned up many times. This receptor's antigen is unknown. Base qualities are missing; no much larger clone stands one base away. Reading from cysteine to phenylalanine, the CDR3 counts 14 amino acids. The DNA shown is the 42-base CDR3, in frame from base 1. The germline ends are 13 bases apart after V is trimmed by 6 bases and J by 2 bases.

TCR beta CDR3 regions were amplified from RNA transcripts. The first round of RT-PCR for the TCR CDR3 was performed with the HTBI primer set and the Qiagen OneStep RT-PCR kit. Libraries were constructed in a second round of multiplex PCR, after which size selection and purification were carried out. Paired-end sequencing of the libraries was performed with 100 bp reads on an Illumina HiSeq2000. From the authors' description of their analysis: Raw data were processed with SOAPnuke, discarding reads with adapters, uncalled bases, mean Phred below 15, or no exact constant-primer or identifier match. COPE v1.2.5 was used to merge high-quality paired reads, and clonotypes were defined as unique nucleotide sequences. Clonotypes were aligned to IMGT TRBV, TRBD and TRBJ reference segments using MiTCR v1.1. Only V-J combinations with frequency above 0.0001, covering about 99% of repertoires, were analysed. The TCS score was defined as F50 (clonal expansion) divided by E x V (chaos), with BLOSUM62-based TCRdist calculated between CDR3 peptides within each V-J. Welch's t-statistics and random forest reduced some 510 V-J features to roughly 13, which were used in a naive Bayes classifier (R e1071). The public reads were reanalyzed by TCRdb: fastp trimming at Q25, MiXCR alignment, in-frame beta chains only. Every distinct CDR3 protein forms one entry, paired with its most common genes and DNA. The V and J calls reflect TCRdb's pipeline rather than the authors' work. The sample contains hundreds of thousands of distinct CDR3 sequences, roughly 15% of them found a single time. Jointly, the top ten make up 9.5% to 13% of the sample.

The sample taken for sequencing was blood. The chain is assembled from TRBV12-3 or TRBV12-4 and TRBJ1-1; TRBD1 is possibly the D segment (5 matching bases). The TCR originated in a woman under 30 with Graves' hyperthyroidism. The sequence in DNA is TGTGCCAGCAGGCTCACATGGGGCAACACTGAAGCTTTCTTT. It encodes CASRLTWGNTEAFF.